This T cell receptor (beta chain) was recovered during a study of blood T cell repertoires in COVID-19. Study as a whole: Italy, Spain and the United States were the sources of the convalescent and acute COVID-19 samples.

Clones were sequenced by immunoSEQ multiplex PCR, and TCRdb holds only the in-frame ones, with some missing. The sample holds some 20,000 clones, under 90% seen once. V shed 5 bases, J shed 2 bases, and the junction held 11 bases outside the gene matches. Germline V gives CDR1 LNHDA, CDR2 SQIVND (reference sequence). The CDR3 spans 17 residues. The TCR was taken from a human donor in a cohort sampled during active COVID-19. The rearrangement links TRBV19 to TRBJ1-5; 8 bases are shared with TRBD1. The sequenced sample consisted of peripheral blood. CDR3 nucleotide sequence: TGTGCCAGTAGTTACCCGCGGACAGGGAGAGGCAATCAGCCCCAGCATTTT. Translation gives CASSYPRTGRGNQPQHF.